This TCR beta chain is from a study of cytomegalovirus exposure and HLA in healthy donors (TCRdb year 2017). A note on the overall study: According to a later analysis, one platform produced both the 120 validation repertoires and the 700 or so repertoires of the first cohort. The aim of the study was to test whether cataloging public T cell receptors could identify signatures of past pathogen exposure. Along with the approximately 620-subject first cohort, a separate validation cohort of some 130 different subjects was used. To predict cytomegalovirus infection status, the study combined high-throughput TCR immunosequencing, statistical association of individual TCRs with disease status, and machine learning. The study at large found these results: In the study, around 150 TCR beta chains were listed as associated with cytomegalovirus. The classifier was reported to diagnose cytomegalovirus status with high specificity and sensitivity in both the original cohort and the validation cohort. In vitro tests confirmed that a few of the cytomegalovirus-associated TCR beta chains recognize cytomegalovirus antigens. A later analysis had no HLA typing for the validation cohort, so co-occurrence there was scored across all 130 or so repertoires. Of the cluster scores, approximately 94% were above 0 in a later analysis, which found that TCRs clustered in the first cohort also tended to co-occur in the 90 to 150 validation repertoires. Most TCR sequences were seen in very few donors, while some public TCRs were found in many individuals. It was suggested by the authors that the approach could potentially be generalized to other disease states and immunological phenotypes.

The CDR1 and CDR2 encoded by the germline V gene (reference sequence) are MNHEY and SMNVEV. Unmatched junction bases come to 8, with V trimmed by 4 bases and J by 9 bases. Taken from cysteine to phenylalanine, the CDR3 has 14 residues. Just CDR3 DNA is preserved here, 42 bases in frame from base 1. In the case of this clone: The antigen it binds to is not known. The record has no base qualities; no much larger clone is one base away.

Donors formed part of the validation cohort, which comprised about 130 subjects and was distinct from the first cohort of 550 to 850 subjects. The method behind the library was the immunoSEQ multiplex PCR assay. For the original study's pipeline: To diagnose cytomegalovirus status from the catalog of TCR beta chain sequences, a statistical classification framework was built. TCRdb took over this immuneACCESS table, retaining in-frame rearrangements with V and J assigned. Such tables are incomplete; in checked studies, under half of the missing clones stem from an unresolved V gene, and the remainder is unexplained. That table supplies the V and J calls and clone size; D and trimming were determined from the DNA. Counted in this sample were around 170,000 clones; around 85% of them appeared once. The ten largest clonotypes hold roughly 15% of the sample.

This chain is built from TRBV27 and TRBJ2-1, and 8 junctional nucleotides match TRBD2. The origin of this receptor is a man between 18 and 35 years old in good health and CMV-seropositive. Sequencing was done on a sample of PBMCs. The CDR3 protein is CASSSLAGFREQFF. The nucleotides are TGTGCCAGCAGTTCCTTAGCGGGGTTTCGTGAGCAGTTCTTC.